This record looks at one T cell receptor (beta chain) sequence and its context. Trimming shortened V by 4 bases and J by 2 bases, and 16 bases separated the two germline ends. Germline-derived CDR1 and CDR2 are SGDLS and YYNGEE. The CDR3 loop spans 16 amino acids. Using immunoSEQ multiplex PCR, the repertoire was profiled, and TCRdb retains in-frame clones only, with some absent. The sample includes thousands of clones, 82% seen only once; the top ten take roughly 4.5%. The sample originates from a study of T cells and copy number aberrations in small-cell lung cancer. The rearrangement uses TRBV9 and TRBJ1-3; D ambiguous. The TCR originated in a woman in her forties or fifties with small cell lung cancer. Source material: normal tissue next to the tumor. CDR3 in DNA: TGTGCCAGCAGCCTCGCCACCACAGTTCCTGGAAACACCATATATTTT. Protein: CASSLATTVPGNTIYF.